This T cell receptor (beta chain) appears in the sequencing data of a study of identical twins. TCRdb passed the 5' RACE reads through MiXCR, listing each CDR3 protein once. The sample lists roughly 700,000 distinct CDR3 sequences, 8.6% occurring once. Among all donors, each was a healthy Caucasian. A few counts support this clonotype. The antigen is unknown. Study observations and caveats: It was out-of-frame TCR alpha sharing in monozygotic twins that models underestimated.

Germline V lookup: CDR1 GTSNPN, CDR2 SVGIG (reference sequence). Trimming removed 2 bases at V and 7 bases at J, with 13 bases between. The CDR3 is 13 residues long. The same sample was also studied in work on yellow fever vaccine responses in identical twins.

The chain links TRBV30 to TRBJ2-3, with D possibly being TRBD1 or TRBD2 (6 bases each). The specimen sequenced was PBMCs. This clonotype was obtained from a young woman in good health. The chain's CDR3 is CAWSQGGGYTQYF. The CDR3 nucleotides read TGTGCCTGGAGTCAAGGAGGGGGGTATACGCAGTATTTT.